Below, 2 T cell receptor beta chains from the same sample are listed, as sequenced in a study of post-analysis software for immune sequencing data. The antigens for these receptors are not known. Findings and caveats of the study: Five TRBV segments, including TRBV5-6, TRBV5-1 and TRBV20-1, were more frequent in patients than controls.

cDNA libraries for TCR beta contained unique molecular identifiers. MiXCR, run by TCRdb on the PCR reads, gives a single entry per CDR3 protein. The data contain approximately 730,000 distinct CDR3 sequences, roughly 50% of them singletons. Sequencing input: blood. These receptors came from a girl aged 10 to 17 with multiple sclerosis.

V is TRBV7-4 and J is TRBJ2-5; TRBD2 matches at 10 bases. V lost 6 bases, J lost 1 base, and 8 bases stayed unmatched. The germline V gene has CDR1 SGHVT and CDR2 SQSDAQ. The CDR3 spans 16 residues. The CDR3 here is CASRHRTSGFQETQYF. The CDR3 coding sequence is TGTGCCAGCAGACACCGGACTAGCGGCTTCCAAGAGACCCAGTACTTC.

This clonotype occurred a few times. The chain is built from TRBV3-1 and TRBJ2-1; TRBD1 is a possible D gene (6 bases). From germline, CDR1 is LGHDT and CDR2 YNNKEL (reference sequence). V lost 7 bases and J lost 2, with 12 bases in between. This CDR3 contains 14 residues. CDR3 sequence (DNA): TGTGCCAGCAACAGGGAAGGGGCCTACAATGAGCAGTTCTTC. Residues: CASNREGAYNEQFF.